This paragraph reports one TCR beta chain. Germline loops: CDR1 MNHEY, CDR2 SVGAGI. The CDR3 covers 15 residues. V dropped 4 bases and J dropped 4; count of bases not matched to a gene: 8. The table came from immunoSEQ multiplex PCR; TCRdb's copy has only in-frame clones and leaves some out. Here the sample spans nearly 350,000 clones, about 87% being singletons. This specimen belongs to a study of blood T cell repertoires in COVID-19. The chain employs TRBV6-5 and TRBJ2-7, with TRBD1 identical over 9 bases. This receptor was obtained from a woman between 45 and 65 years old with COVID-19, enrolled during active disease. Sample: peripheral blood. This CDR3 is CASSSLTGGTYEQYF. For the CDR3, the DNA is TGTGCCAGCAGTTCGCTGACAGGGGGGACTTACGAGCAGTACTTC.